A selection of T cell receptor beta chains follows, all from one sample in a study of cytomegalovirus exposure and HLA in healthy donors. Sequenced by immunoSEQ multiplex PCR; TCRdb stores in-frame clones only, minus some. The data hold around 150,000 clones, with just under 90% observed a single time. The sequenced material came from PBMCs. The receptors were sampled from a woman aged 18-29 years in good health and CMV-seropositive. CDR3s include the opening cysteine and the closing phenylalanine or tryptophan. D genes are given only for firm matches. Where a row states a size, it is once, few, many or the class of an expanded clone; other rows omit it.

clone_size: -; d_call: -; v_call: TRBV25-1; j_call: TRBJ2-7; cdr3_nt: TGTGCCAGCAGTGAACCGGGCTCCTACGAGCAGTACTTC; cdr3_aa: CASSEPGSYEQYF
clone_size: -; d_call: -; v_call: TRBV18; j_call: TRBJ2-1; cdr3_nt: TGTGCCAGCTCACTCTCGGCGGGCAGCTCCTACAATGAGCAGTTCTTC; cdr3_aa: CASSLSAGSSYNEQFF
clone_size: once; d_call: -; v_call: TRBV6-6; j_call: TRBJ2-5; cdr3_nt: TGTGCCAGCAGTTGGGGGGTGGCGGAGCAAGAGACCCAGTACTTC; cdr3_aa: CASSWGVAEQETQYF
clone_size: -; d_call: -; v_call: TRBV6-6; j_call: TRBJ1-1; cdr3_nt: TGTGCCAGCAGTCCCCTGAGGGACACTGAAGCTTTCTTT; cdr3_aa: CASSPLRDTEAFF
clone_size: -; d_call: TRBD2; v_call: TRBV27; j_call: TRBJ2-7; cdr3_nt: TGTGCCAGCAGTCACCGGGACTACGGGGGCGAGCAGTACTTC; cdr3_aa: CASSHRDYGGEQYF
clone_size: -; d_call: -; v_call: TRBV4-1; j_call: TRBJ1-2; cdr3_nt: TGCGCCAGCAGCAAGAGAAGGGAGCCCTATGGCTACACCTTC; cdr3_aa: CASSKRREPYGYTF
clone_size: -; d_call: TRBD2; v_call: TRBV11-1; j_call: TRBJ2-7; cdr3_nt: TGTGCCAGCAGCTCCCGACTAGCCGGCGAGCAGTACTTC; cdr3_aa: CASSSRLAGEQYF
clone_size: -; d_call: TRBD1; v_call: TRBV10-3; j_call: TRBJ1-5; cdr3_nt: TGTGCCATCAGTGAGAGTCCCGGGACAGGGATCCAGCCCCAGCATTTT; cdr3_aa: CAISESPGTGIQPQHF
clone_size: -; d_call: TRBD2; v_call: TRBV11-2; j_call: TRBJ2-2; cdr3_nt: TGTGCCAGCAGCTTAGGAGGGGAGGGGACCGGGGAGCTGTTTTTT; cdr3_aa: CASSLGGEGTGELFF
clone_size: -; d_call: -; v_call: TRBV2; j_call: TRBJ2-4; cdr3_nt: TGTGCCAGCAGCCCATCGGGTGGACAGATTGAGGTAGCCAAAAACATTCAGTACTTC; cdr3_aa: CASSPSGGQIEVAKNIQYF
clone_size: -; d_call: TRBD2; v_call: TRBV7-2; j_call: TRBJ2-3; cdr3_nt: TGTGCCAGCAGCTTAGCTGGACTAGCGGGAGGGCCTGGGGATACGCAGTATTTT; cdr3_aa: CASSLAGLAGGPGDTQYF
clone_size: -; d_call: -; v_call: TRBV19; j_call: TRBJ2-7; cdr3_nt: TGTGCCAGTAGTATAGTAGGACTGACCTACGAGCAGTACTTC; cdr3_aa: CASSIVGLTYEQYF